This T cell receptor beta chain was sequenced in a study of cytomegalovirus exposure and HLA in healthy donors. About the research overall: Genetic ancestry analysis placed around 76% of the 400 or so donors that were genotyped in the Caucasian-associated cluster. Study-wide results and caveats: Researchers reported from a later analysis that most CMV-associated TCR beta chains appeared HLA-restricted. The study carried out a later analysis of TCR beta sequences. It associated under 20,000 of them with specific HLA alleles at a false discovery rate of 0.05.

The CDR3 length is 17 residues. Healthy people donating bone marrow made up the donors. Concerning this clone itself: Its antigen is currently unknown.

Primers: 60 Vbeta forward and 13 Jbeta reverse. Here immunoSEQ multiplex PCR was the method, and the copy in TCRdb shows in-frame clones only, minus some. This sample yields 150,000 to 200,000 clones, of which 55% to 80% are seen a single time; just under 4.5% belongs to the top ten. J is TRBJ2-1 and V is TRBV21-1; TRBD2 is the table's D call, not checked against the DNA. TRBV21-1 is reported as a pseudogene. This sequence was found in a woman aged 18 to 35 in good health and CMV-seropositive. Sequences were obtained from PBMCs. The CDR3 loop reads CASSKAGGPGGDNEQFF. Here the CDR3 DNA reads TGTGCCAGCAGCAAAGCCGGCGGGCCCGGGGGTGACAATGAGCAGTTCTTC.